Listed below are T cell receptor beta chains from one sample, sequenced in a study of T cell responses to AZD1222 COVID-19 vaccine. Method: immunoSEQ multiplex PCR; TCRdb's copy keeps in-frame clones and lacks some. The sample lists around 100,000 clones; just over 85% were seen once. Sequencing was performed on peripheral blood, taken on day 0 of AZD1222 vaccination. The receptors derive from an adult in good health. The CDR3 runs from the conserved cysteine through the conserved F or W. A D gene is named only where the DNA matches it firmly. Not all rows give a size; the values are once, few, many and, for expanded clones, a class.

>15|TRBJ2-7|TRBV15|once|.
CATSRGRSSSYEQYF
TGTGCCACCAGCAGAGGTCGGAGCAGCTCCTACGAGCAGTACTTC
>14|TRBJ1-4|TRBV28|.|TRBD1
CASRSTGDGEKLFF
TGTGCCAGCCGATCGACAGGGGACGGTGAAAAACTGTTTTTT
>14|TRBJ1-1|TRBV10-3|.|.
CAISEWRLNTEAFF
TGTGCCATCAGTGAGTGGCGATTGAACACTGAAGCTTTCTTT
>15|TRBJ1-1|TRBV4-2|.|.
CASSQRGGENTEAFF
TGTGCCAGCAGCCAGCGGGGGGGGGAAAACACTGAAGCTTTCTTT
>15|TRBJ1-5|TRBV5-6|.|.
CASSTWWQGSQPQHF
TGTGCCAGCAGTACTTGGTGGCAGGGCAGTCAGCCCCAGCATTTT
>15|TRBJ1-2|TRBV15|.|TRBD1
CATGDRGTVNYGYTF
TGTGCCACCGGCGACAGGGGTACGGTTAACTATGGCTACACCTTC
>15|TRBJ1-3|TRBV28|.|.
CASSLPPGFGNTIYF
TGTGCCAGCAGTTTACCCCCCGGGTTTGGAAACACCATATATTTT
>17|TRBJ2-1|TRBV4-1|.|TRBD2
CASSQDWVAGSYNEQFF
TGCGCCAGCAGCCAAGACTGGGTAGCGGGGTCCTACAATGAGCAGTTCTTC
>13|TRBJ1-1|TRBV27|.|.
CASSGVLNTEAFF
TGTGCCAGCAGTGGGGTACTGAACACTGAAGCTTTCTTT
>17|TRBJ2-5|TRBV11-2|.|.
CASSPGGLRDGAGTQYF
TGTGCCAGCAGCCCAGGCGGTCTCCGGGACGGCGCAGGGACCCAGTACTTC
>15|TRBJ1-6|TRBV7-6|.|.
CASSPGHAGNSPLHF
TGTGCCAGCAGCCCGGGACACGCTGGGAATTCACCCCTCCACTTT
>16|TRBJ2-2|TRBV5-1|.|.
CASSPNGPPVGGELFF
TGCGCCAGCAGTCCCAACGGCCCCCCCGTCGGCGGGGAGCTGTTTTTT
>15|TRBJ2-1|TRBV6-5|.|.
CASSANQGSYNEQFF
TGTGCCAGCAGCGCAAATCAGGGCTCCTACAATGAGCAGTTCTTC
>20|TRBJ2-3|TRBV4-2|.|TRBD2
CASSQDLSRTSGISTDTQYF
TGTGCCAGCAGCCAAGATCTTTCGCGGACTAGCGGGATTAGCACAGATACGCAGTATTTT
>15|TRBJ1-4|TRBV28|few|.
CASSLLGRDREKLFF
TGTGCCAGCAGTTTATTGGGCAGGGATCGGGAAAAACTGTTTTTT
>14|TRBJ2-1|TRBV27|.|TRBD2
CASRETGGRNEQFF
TGTGCCAGCAGGGAGACGGGAGGGCGCAATGAGCAGTTCTTC
>14|TRBJ1-2|TRBV2|.|TRBD1
CASSPDRESYGYTF
TGTGCCAGCAGTCCCGACAGGGAGAGCTATGGCTACACCTTC
>14|TRBJ2-7|TRBV7-2|.|.
CASSSGSFSYEQYF
TGTGCCAGCAGCTCGGGATCTTTCTCCTACGAGCAGTACTTC
>13|TRBJ2-5|TRBV30|.|.
CAWSLGGRETQYF
TGTGCCTGGAGTTTAGGGGGGCGAGAGACCCAGTACTTC
>14|TRBJ1-5|TRBV30|.|.
CAWGQNRGDQPQHF
TGTGCCTGGGGACAGAACCGGGGGGATCAGCCCCAGCATTTT
>16|TRBJ2-2|TRBV6-5|.|TRBD2
CASSYGSGRGTGELFF
TGTGCCAGCAGTTACGGGAGCGGGAGGGGGACCGGGGAGCTGTTTTTT
>13|TRBJ1-1|TRBV10-3|.|.
CAISGDTREGAFF
TGTGCCATCAGTGGAGACACCCGGGAGGGGGCTTTCTTT
>15|TRBJ1-4|TRBV9|.|.
CASSVATGQVEKLFF
TGTGCCAGCAGCGTAGCTACCGGGCAGGTTGAAAAACTGTTTTTT
>16|TRBJ1-4|TRBV5-5|.|.
CASSFRAWRWNEKLFF
TGTGCCAGCAGCTTTCGGGCCTGGAGGTGGAATGAAAAACTGTTTTTT
>15|TRBJ2-3|TRBV6-2/TRBV6-3|.|.
CASSYWGSSTDTQYF
TGTGCCAGCAGTTACTGGGGCTCTAGCACAGATACGCAGTATTTT
>14|TRBJ2-7|TRBV4-2|.|.
CASSQGPGEAEQYF
TGTGCCAGCAGCCAAGGACCGGGTGAGGCGGAGCAGTACTTC
>14|TRBJ1-2|TRBV28|.|TRBD1
CASSQGGQGYGYTF
TGTGCCAGCAGTCAGGGAGGACAGGGGTATGGCTACACCTTC